The rows below give T cell receptor beta chains drawn from one sample of a study of cytomegalovirus exposure and HLA in healthy donors. Clones were read by immunoSEQ multiplex PCR, and TCRdb kept only the in-frame ones, dropping some. The sample totals about 40,000 clones. The sequenced sample was PBMCs. Receptor source: a man aged 35-49 years in good health and CMV-seropositive. Both conserved end residues are part of each CDR3. The order of the fields is D gene, J gene, V gene, CDR3 DNA, CDR3 protein. D genes are given only for firm matches.

TRBD1,TRBJ2-3,TRBV9,TGTGCCAGCAGCGTAAGAGGACAGGGAACAGATACGCAGTATTTT,CASSVRGQGTDTQYF
.,TRBJ2-1,TRBV2,TGTGCCAGCAGTGGGGCAAAAGGGGTGGTTGGTGAGCAGTTCTTC,CASSGAKGVVGEQFF
.,TRBJ2-1,TRBV6-5,TGTGCCAGCAGGGACAGCGGGACGGGGTACAATGAGCAGTTCTTC,CASRDSGTGYNEQFF
.,TRBJ2-7,TRBV6-5,TGTGCCAGCAGTTATTCCGGGATCCTTATCTACGAGCAGTACTTC,CASSYSGILIYEQYF
TRBD1,TRBJ2-5,TRBV7-8,TGTGCCAGCAGCTTGGGGCAGGGGGCGCCTCAGGAGCAGTACTTC,CASSLGQGAPQEQYF
TRBD2,TRBJ2-7,TRBV7-2,TGTGCCAGCAGCCGACTAGCAAACGAGCAGTACTTC,CASSRLANEQYF
.,TRBJ1-2,TRBV4-3,TGCGCCAGCAGCCAGGGGGCTGCGGGCGGCTACACCTTC,CASSQGAAGGYTF
TRBD2,TRBJ2-7,TRBV7-9,TGTGCCAGCAGCTTAGGGACTAGCGGGAGAGCCTTACACTACGAGCAGTACTTC,CASSLGTSGRALHYEQYF
.,TRBJ2-3,TRBV16,TGTGCCAGCAGTCCAAATCGCTCCGACAGGGATACGCAGTATTTT,CASSPNRSDRDTQYF
TRBD2,TRBJ2-1,TRBV5-1,TGCGCCAGCAGTCGCCTAGCGGGAGGGCCCAATGAGCAGTTCTTC,CASSRLAGGPNEQFF
TRBD2,TRBJ2-5,TRBV2,TGTGCCAGCAGTGAAATCGGCGGGAGAGAGACCCAGTACTTC,CASSEIGGRETQYF
TRBD1,TRBJ1-1,TRBV7-2,TGTGCCAGCAGCTCAAACAGGGGGGGCACTGAAGCTTTCTTT,CASSSNRGGTEAFF
.,TRBJ2-2,TRBV7-9,TGTGCCAGCATCCAAGGGGACACCGGGGAGCTGTTTTTT,CASIQGDTGELFF
TRBD1,TRBJ2-2,TRBV2,TGTGCCAGCAGTGAGGGACAGGGGCTTCCCGGGGAGCTGTTTTTT,CASSEGQGLPGELFF
.,TRBJ2-1,TRBV6-1,TGTGCCAGCAGAGAAGGGGCGGGATTGACCTACAATGAGCAGTTCTTC,CASREGAGLTYNEQFF
TRBD1,TRBJ2-7,TRBV5-1,TGCGCCAGCAGCTTAACCGGGACAGGGGGCGAAGAGCAGTACTTC,CASSLTGTGGEEQYF
TRBD1,TRBJ1-1,TRBV7-2,TGTGCCAGCAGCCCAGGGACAGGGGGAGACGCTTTCTTT,CASSPGTGGDAFF
.,TRBJ2-5,TRBV5-1,TGCGCCAGCAGCTTGGAAGGGGCGAGTGAGACCCAGTACTTC,CASSLEGASETQYF
TRBD1,TRBJ2-2,TRBV7-2,TGTGCCAGCAGCCTTGGGACAGGGTTCACCGGGGAGCTGTTTTTT,CASSLGTGFTGELFF
TRBD1,TRBJ2-7,TRBV7-8,TGTGCCAGCAGCCCGGTGACAGGGGCCTACGAGCAGTACTTC,CASSPVTGAYEQYF
.,TRBJ1-3,TRBV4-1,TGCGCCAGCAGCCAAGATCCCGGGAATGGAAACACCATATATTTT,CASSQDPGNGNTIYF
.,TRBJ1-2,TRBV19,TGTGCCAGTAGCAAAAAGGGACAACCCGACTATGGCTACACCTTC,CASSKKGQPDYGYTF
.,TRBJ2-7,TRBV18,TGTGCCAGCTCACCACGAGGAGGGGGGGACGAGCAGTACTTC,CASSPRGGGDEQYF
TRBD2,TRBJ2-5,TRBV11-3,TGTGCCAGCAGCTCCGGGACTAGCAGAGAGACCCAGTACTTC,CASSSGTSRETQYF
.,TRBJ2-5,TRBV5-1,TGCGCCAGCAGCTCGCTAGCGTTCCAAGAGACCCAGTACTTC,CASSSLAFQETQYF
TRBD1,TRBJ1-1,TRBV5-4,TGTGCCAGCAGCCCTCCGTTGGGACAGGGGGCCTTGAACACTGAAGCTTTCTTT,CASSPPLGQGALNTEAFF
TRBD1,TRBJ2-5,TRBV5-4,TGTGCCAGCAGCACCGGGGACAGGGGATGGGAGACCCAGTACTTC,CASSTGDRGWETQYF
.,TRBJ2-1,TRBV9,TGTGCCAGCAGCGCCGAGAGGGGGGGCCGGGACAGGTTTTACAATGAGCAGTTCTTC,CASSAERGGRDRFYNEQFF
TRBD1,TRBJ1-1,TRBV9,TGTGCCAGCAGCGAACGGACAGGGGGTGGCACTGAAGCTTTCTTT,CASSERTGGGTEAFF
TRBD2,TRBJ2-7,TRBV10-3,TGTGCCATCAGGCGGGAGGCCCCCTACGAGCAGTACTTC,CAIRREAPYEQYF
.,TRBJ2-1,TRBV25-1,TGTGCCAGCAGTGAATCTACTCTAGTGGATGAGCAGTTCTTC,CASSESTLVDEQFF
TRBD2,TRBJ2-1,TRBV19,TGTGCCAGTAGTATCGCTAGCGGGGATGAGCAGTTCTTC,CASSIASGDEQFF
TRBD2,TRBJ2-1,TRBV30,TGTGCCTGGACCTCGGGACTAGAATATGAGCAGTTCTTC,CAWTSGLEYEQFF
TRBD1,TRBJ2-3,TRBV9,TGTGCCAGCAGCCTCGGACAGGGAACAGATACGCAGTATTTT,CASSLGQGTDTQYF
TRBD2,TRBJ2-7,TRBV6-5,TGTGCCAGCACCCTACAAGCGGGAGGGCCGTACGAGCAGTACTTC,CASTLQAGGPYEQYF
.,TRBJ2-5,TRBV4-1,TGCGCCAGCAGCCAATCGGGCGGGGAGACCCAGTACTTC,CASSQSGGETQYF
.,TRBJ2-5,TRBV16,TGTGCCAGCAGCCAATCCCCCGGGGAGACCCAGTACTTC,CASSQSPGETQYF
.,TRBJ1-1,TRBV7-9,TGTGCCATCCAGAACGGGGGAGGCACTGAAGCTTTCTTT,CAIQNGGGTEAFF